This T cell receptor beta chain was captured in a study of memory CD8 T cells in hepatitis C reinfection. Background on the study: A positive HCV RNA test after two negatives ≥60 days apart defined reinfection.

The J segment lost 3 bases and the V segment lost 2 bases, leaving 13 bases of the junction unmatched. Germline loops: CDR1 MGHRA, CDR2 YSYEKL. The length of the CDR3 is 18 residues. Clones were read by immunoSEQ multiplex PCR, and TCRdb kept only the in-frame ones, dropping some. The profile shows more than 35,000 clones, 88% of them singletons. Noted time point: peak reinfection, 3 to 8 weeks after reinfection detection. No in vitro expansion preceded TCR sequencing of the sorted cells. The Montreal HEPCO cohort supplied donors who inject drugs. This clone was seen only once. Material for sequencing was naive CD8+ T cells sorted from blood. The rearrangement links TRBV4-1 to TRBJ2-7; 10 positions agree with TRBD2. This TCR was sampled from a man aged 18 to 30 with hepatitis C virus infection. This CDR3 reads CASSQLGELAGHYYEQYF. The CDR3 coding sequence is TGCGCCAGCAGCCAACTGGGGGAACTAGCGGGGCATTACTACGAGCAGTACTTC.